Presented here are 21 T cell receptor beta chains from one specimen sequenced in a study of cytomegalovirus exposure and HLA in healthy donors. It was with 60 Vbeta and 13 Jbeta primers that the PCR ran. Some clones are missing from TCRdb's copy, which holds only in-frame ones; the method was immunoSEQ multiplex PCR. The table has fewer than 250,000 clones, over 75% seen once. The sequenced sample was PBMCs. These receptors were taken from a woman aged 45-59 years in good health and CMV-seropositive.

The CDR3 DNA is TGTGCCAGCAGTTCGGACAGGGCGGAGACCCAGTACTTC. This gives the protein CASSSDRAETQYF. This chain uses TRBV27 with TRBJ2-5; 8 bases map to TRBD1. The germline V gene has CDR1 MNHEY and CDR2 SMNVEV (reference sequence). V was pared by 4 bases and J by 5 bases, with 3 bases of the junction left unmatched. The CDR3 sequence is 13 residues long.

Only one count was recorded for this clone. The chain combines TRBV19 with TRBJ1-1, with 7 bases that match TRBD1. With V trimmed by 8 bases and J by 1 base, 7 bases remained unmatched. The CDR3 is 14 residues long. The V gene's germline CDR1 is LNHDA and CDR2 SQIVND (reference sequence). The CDR3 loop reads CASDWGTANTEAFF. CDR3 coding DNA: TGTGCCAGTGATTGGGGGACAGCGAACACTGAAGCTTTCTTT.

CDR3 DNA sequence: TGCGCCAGCAGCTTGGTCGGCGGCTCGAGAGGCTACACCTTC. Protein product: CASSLVGGSRGYTF. This chain links TRBV5-1 with TRBJ1-2, with D unclear. CDR1 SGHRS and CDR2 YFSETQ come from the germline V gene. V gave up 0 bases and J gave up 8 bases, with 14 bases separating them. The CDR3 has 14 residues. The whole variable domain, filled in from reference TRBV5-1 and TRBJ1-2, reads KAGVTQTPRYLIKTRGQQVTLSCSPISGHRSVSWYQQTPGQGLQFLFEYFSETQRNKGNFPGRFSGRQFSNSRSEMNVSTLELGDSALYLCASSLVGGSRGYTFGSGTRLTVV.

The J gene is TRBJ2-3, the V gene TRBV7-3; 7 bases fit TRBD2. The CDR3 has 14 residues. The V gene's germline CDR1 is SGHTA and CDR2 FQGTGA. Trimming removed 2 bases from V and 1 base from J; junction bases left unmatched: 0. CDR3 DNA sequence: TGTGCCAGCAGCTTAGCGGGGGGCACAGATACGCAGTATTTT. It translates to CASSLAGGTDTQYF. Filled out from reference TRBV7-3 and TRBJ2-3, the complete variable domain reads GAGVSQTPSNKVTEKGKYVELRCDPISGHTALYWYRQSLGQGPEFLIYFQGTGAADDSGLPNDRFFAVRPEGSVSTLKIQRTERGDSAVYLCASSLAGGTDTQYFGPGTRLTVL.

J is TRBJ2-7 and V is TRBV28; 8 bases map to TRBD2. The CDR3 contains 14 residues. After removal of 7 bases from V and 0 bases from J, the junction contained 5 bases not matched to a gene. Germline loops: CDR1 MDHEN, CDR2 SYDVKM. For the CDR3, the DNA is TGTGCCAGCACCACGGGGGGGGCCTCCTACGAGCAGTACTTC. Translation gives CASTTGGASYEQYF.

The rearrangement links TRBV18 to TRBJ2-3, with 10 bases identical to TRBD1. This CDR3 spans 15 amino acids. V lost 0 bases and J lost 4; bases outside the gene matches: 1. Germline lookup yields CDR1 KGHSH and CDR2 LQKENI. In DNA form, the CDR3 reads TGTGCCAGCTCACCACCCGGGACAGGGGCAGATACGCAGTATTTT. Its protein product is CASSPPGTGADTQYF.

This chain uses TRBV28 with TRBJ2-1, with D perhaps TRBD1 (6 bases). This CDR3 comprises 15 residues. Germline CDR1 and CDR2: MDHEN and SYDVKM. Deletions cut 7 bases from V and 6 bases from J, with 19 bases between. CDR3 loop: CASTPADSRSNEQFF. The CDR3 nucleotides read TGTGCCAGCACCCCAGCGGACAGCCGATCCAATGAGCAGTTCTTC.

The chain combines TRBV11-1 with TRBJ1-2; 7 bases align to TRBD1. In germline, CDR1 is SGHAT, CDR2 FQDESV (reference sequence). Trimming at V came to 5 bases and at J to 2 bases, leaving 2 bases not matched to a gene. The CDR3 has 13 residues. DNA of the CDR3: TGTGCCAGCAGCGGGACAGCCAACTATGGCTACACCTTC. Its protein product is CASSGTANYGYTF. Combining the CDR3 with reference TRBV11-1 and TRBJ1-2 gives the whole variable domain EAEVAQSPRYKITEKSQAVAFWCDPISGHATLYWYRQILGQGPELLVQFQDESVVDDSQLPKDRFSAERLKGVDSTLKIQPAELGDSAMYLCASSGTANYGYTFGSGTRLTVV.

This chain connects TRBV28 to TRBJ1-2; possible D gene TRBD1, 5 bases. The CDR3 has 16 residues. Trimming took 2 bases from V and 8 from J, leaving 21 bases between them. Germline V CDR1 and CDR2: MDHEN, SYDVKM. The CDR3 nucleotides read TGTGCCAGCAGTTTAAGGCCGGGGGGTAGGGCTGACGGCTACACCTTC. This encodes CASSLRPGGRADGYTF.

The J gene is TRBJ2-3, the V gene TRBV5-1, with a tentative D call TRBD2 (6 bases). The CDR3 is made up of 15 amino acids. The germline V gene encodes CDR1 SGHRS and CDR2 YFSETQ. Trimming removed 3 bases from V and 0 bases from J, with 11 bases in between. CDR3 sequence: CASSSTSSSTDTQYF. CDR3 nucleotide sequence: TGCGCCAGCAGCTCAACTAGCAGTAGCACAGATACGCAGTATTTT.

This clone was counted once. Here the CDR3 DNA reads TGTGCCAGCAGTTGTGACAGGGCGGCCTATGGCTACACCTTC. It encodes CASSCDRAAYGYTF. The genes are TRBV6-5 and TRBJ1-2, with TRBD1 identical over 7 bases. This CDR3 has 14 amino acids. The germline CDR1 and CDR2 sequences are MNHEY and SVGAGI. J was trimmed by 4 bases and V by 4 bases; bases with no gene match: 6.

The chain has TRBV6-1 and TRBJ1-2; TRBD1 is a possible D gene (6 bases). Deletions cut 5 bases from V and 5 bases from J, with 18 bases between. The CDR3 has 15 amino acids. Per the germline V gene, CDR1 is MNHNS and CDR2 is SASEGT. CDR3 nucleotides: TGTGCCAGCAGTCCTCAGACAGGTGATACTTATGGCTACACCTTC. Its translation: CASSPQTGDTYGYTF.

This clone appeared once. The genes are TRBV7-9 and TRBJ2-6, with D possibly being TRBD1 (6 bases). The germline V and J ends were trimmed by 2 bases and 1 base, with 12 bases remaining between them. CDR1 SEHNR and CDR2 FQNEAQ come from the germline V gene (reference sequence). The CDR3 covers 17 residues. CDR3 sequence (DNA): TGTGCCAGCAGCTTATATACAGGGATTTCTGGGGCCAACGTCCTGACTTTC. Its protein is CASSLYTGISGANVLTF.

The chain employs TRBV7-2 and TRBJ2-7; 7 bases map to TRBD2. The CDR3 covers 14 residues. Germline CDR1 and CDR2: SGHTA and FQGNSA. V shed 5 bases, J shed 5 bases, and the junction held 9 bases outside the gene matches. The DNA for the CDR3 is TGTGCCAGCAGCCCGCACGGGGGGTCCCACGAGCAGTACTTC. It encodes CASSPHGGSHEQYF.

The chain has TRBV5-6 and TRBJ1-4, with TRBD1 matching 9 bases. Germline V gene data show CDR1 as SGHDT and CDR2 as YYEEEE. Germline trimming cut 2 bases from V and 6 bases from J; bases unmatched to any gene: 5. The CDR3 extends over 15 amino acids. Here the CDR3 reads CASSLGTGFDEKLFF. CDR3 bases: TGTGCCAGCAGCTTAGGGACAGGGTTCGATGAAAAACTGTTTTTT.

This clone was observed a handful of times. The chain employs TRBV6-4 and TRBJ1-1; 9 bases align to TRBD1. Germline CDR1 and CDR2: MRHNA and SNTAGT. V lost 6 bases, J lost 4 bases, and 6 bases stayed unmatched. The CDR3 length is 14 residues. CDR3 region: CASRVDRGGTEAFF. The DNA of the CDR3 is TGTGCCAGCAGGGTAGACAGGGGGGGCACTGAAGCTTTCTTT.

This clone was detected once. V gene TRBV2 combines with J gene TRBJ2-7, with 13 bases that match TRBD2. The trim removed 6 bases at V and 2 bases at J, leaving 1 base unmatched. Germline loops: CDR1 SNHLY, CDR2 FYNNEI. The CDR3 has 14 residues. CDR3 loop: CASSGTSGAYEQYF. The CDR3 DNA reads TGTGCCAGCAGCGGGACTAGCGGGGCCTACGAGCAGTACTTC.

The rearrangement joins TRBV7-6 to TRBJ2-3; D might be TRBD1 (5 bases). The CDR3 loop spans 16 amino acids. Between the trimmed V and J ends, which lost 5 bases and 0 bases, there was a span of 15 bases. Germline lookup yields CDR1 SGHVS and CDR2 FNYEAQ. CDR3 sequence reads: CASSLLTASSTDTQYF. In DNA, the CDR3 is TGTGCCAGCAGCCTCCTGACAGCCTCTAGCACAGATACGCAGTATTTT.

The genes are TRBV19 and TRBJ2-1, with 9 nucleotides matching TRBD1. The CDR3 is 14 residues long. V was clipped by 6 bases and J by 13 bases; unmatched bases: 13. Germline CDR1 reads LNHDA; CDR2 reads SQIVND (reference sequence). CDR3 in amino acids: CASSPGQGPVEQFF. The DNA of the CDR3 is TGTGCCAGTAGCCCGGGACAGGGCCCAGTTGAACAGTTCTTC.

This chain joins TRBV27 and TRBJ2-1; D gene uncertain. The length of the CDR3 is 12 residues. V lost 5 bases and J lost 2, with 4 bases in between. The V gene's germline CDR1 is MNHEY and CDR2 SMNVEV (reference sequence). The CDR3 is CASSDTYNEQFF. For the CDR3, the DNA is TGTGCCAGCAGTGACACCTACAATGAGCAGTTCTTC.

V is TRBV19 and J is TRBJ1-5; D gene ambiguous. Germline V gene sequence: CDR1 LNHDA, CDR2 SQIVND (reference sequence). V was shortened by 1 base and J by 6 bases, with 10 bases between the two germline ends. CDR3 length: 14 amino acids. CDR3 DNA: TGTGCCAGTAGTATAGGAGGGCACGGTCAGCCCCAGCATTTT. It specifies CASSIGGHGQPQHF.